Listed here are 24 T cell receptor beta chains from one sample, sequenced in a study of cytomegalovirus exposure and HLA in healthy donors. The table came from immunoSEQ multiplex PCR; TCRdb's copy has only in-frame clones and leaves some out. The sample lists 60,000 to 90,000 clones, roughly 92% seen once, with roughly 0.63% in the top ten. Sequences were obtained from PBMCs. These receptors originate from a woman between 18 and 29 years old in good health and CMV-seronegative.

The V call is TRBV27, the J call TRBJ1-2; perhaps TRBD1 as D (6 bases). Germline-derived CDR1 and CDR2 are MNHEY and SMNVEV (reference sequence). Trimming took off 4 bases at V and 1 base at J, with 16 bases between the two ends. This CDR3 has 16 amino acids. The CDR3 protein is CASSYDFRTDNYGYTF. The CDR3, as DNA: TGTGCCAGCAGTTATGACTTTAGGACAGATAACTATGGCTACACCTTC.

The chain couples TRBV4-1 to TRBJ2-6, with D possibly being TRBD1 (5 bases). CDR1 MGHRA and CDR2 YSYEKL come from the germline V gene. This CDR3 spans 19 amino acids. V dropped 2 bases and J dropped 0 bases, with 17 bases sitting between them. The CDR3 DNA is TGCGCCAGCAGCCAATTTATCACAGGTTTGCTCTCTGGGGCCAACGTCCTGACTTTC. Translating it yields CASSQFITGLLSGANVLTF.

The V gene is TRBV5-1, the J gene TRBJ2-7; the match to TRBD1 covers 9 bases. Losses at the gene ends were 7 bases for V and 2 bases for J; bases not matched to a gene: 10. The CDR3 is 15 amino acids. Germline CDR1 is SGHRS and CDR2 is YFSETQ. This CDR3 is CASARGTGHTYEQYF. The CDR3 DNA is TGCGCCAGCGCACGAGGGACAGGGCATACCTACGAGCAGTACTTC.

This clone was recorded once. The chain carries TRBV30 and TRBJ1-2, with no clear D. Germline V gene data show CDR1 as GTSNPN and CDR2 as SVGIG (reference sequence). The CDR3 runs to 12 residues. V lost 4 bases to trimming and J lost 9 bases, with 15 bases between them. As DNA, the CDR3 is TGTGCCTGGACCCTGGGGAGGGTACGCTACACCTTC. This sequence encodes CAWTLGRVRYTF.

The chain combines TRBV29-1 with TRBJ1-2, with D uncertain. The CDR3 extends over 12 amino acids. CDR1 is SQVTM, CDR2 ANQGSEA, per germline. V was clipped by 2 bases and J by 9 bases, with 13 bases between them. For the CDR3, the DNA is TGCAGCGTTGAATTGGCCGTGCTTCGCTACACCTTC. Its translation is CSVELAVLRYTF.

J is TRBJ1-3 and V is TRBV7-9; D not certain. CDR1 is SEHNR, CDR2 FQNEAQ, per germline (reference sequence). V lost 5 bases and J 2 bases, leaving 10 bases between the germline ends. The CDR3 extends over 14 amino acids. This CDR3 is CASSRGVTGNTIYF. The CDR3 bases are TGTGCCAGCAGCCGAGGTGTAACTGGAAACACCATATATTTT.

The chain recombines TRBV7-3 with TRBJ2-2; no clear D. The CDR3 sequence is 14 residues long. Germline loops: CDR1 SGHTA, CDR2 FQGTGA. The V end lost 4 bases, the J end lost 1 base, and 7 bases lay between the germline ends. The CDR3 spells CASSSYRNTGELFF. The CDR3 bases are TGTGCCAGCAGCTCCTATAGGAACACCGGGGAGCTGTTTTTT.

The rearrangement links TRBV5-1 to TRBJ1-2; D is undetermined. V lost 0 bases and J lost 4, with 10 bases in between. CDR1 is SGHRS and CDR2 is YFSETQ in the germline V gene. The CDR3 contains 14 residues. The CDR3: CASSLVPTGYGYTF. The DNA of the CDR3 is TGCGCCAGCAGCTTGGTACCAACGGGCTATGGCTACACCTTC.

The CDR3 is CASSTLLTGYLGLGSYEQYF. In DNA, the CDR3 is TGTGCCAGCAGCACCTTGCTGACAGGCTATTTGGGGTTAGGGTCCTACGAGCAGTACTTC. This chain joins TRBV28 and TRBJ2-7; D perhaps matches TRBD1 (6 bases). V lost 6 bases to trimming and J lost 1 base, with 31 bases between them. The CDR3 contains 20 residues. CDR1 is MDHEN, CDR2 SYDVKM, per germline.

CDR3 sequence reads: CATRQGAGEQYF. The CDR3 DNA sequence: TGTGCCACTCGACAGGGGGCGGGGGAGCAGTACTTC. The chain combines TRBV10-3 with TRBJ2-7; TRBD1 matches at 10 bases. Germline lookup yields CDR1 ENHRY and CDR2 SYGVKD. CDR3 size: 12 residues. Trimming took 10 bases from V and 7 from J; bases not matched to a gene: 7.

This clone was observed once. This chain connects TRBV4-2 to TRBJ2-2; 8 nucleotides align to TRBD2. Germline CDR1 and CDR2: LGHNA and YNFKEQ. Losses at the gene ends were 1 base for V and 1 base for J; bases not matched to a gene: 8. The CDR3 loop spans 18 amino acids. DNA for the CDR3: TGTGCCAGCAGCCAAGCCACCACGGGAGGGAAGAACACCGGGGAGCTGTTTTTT. It yields the protein CASSQATTGGKNTGELFF.

The chain is built from TRBV6-5 and TRBJ2-7; 9 bases are a match to TRBD1. In germline, CDR1 is MNHEY, CDR2 SVGAGI. There are 15 residues in the CDR3. J was trimmed by 4 bases and V by 0 bases; bases with no gene match: 4. CDR3 sequence (DNA): TGTGCCAGCAGTTACTCGGGGGACAGGGTTTACGAGCAGTACTTC. It yields the protein CASSYSGDRVYEQYF.

The gene calls are TRBV4-2 and TRBJ2-7; 10 positions match TRBD1. V dropped 2 bases and J dropped 2; count of bases not matched to a gene: 6. Germline CDR1 reads LGHNA; CDR2 reads YNFKEQ. The CDR3 is 16 amino acids. The CDR3 here is CASSQRTGTGAYEQYF. CDR3 nucleotides: TGTGCCAGCAGCCAAAGGACCGGGACAGGGGCCTACGAGCAGTACTTC.

V gene TRBV7-9 combines with J gene TRBJ2-3; D call uncertain. V was trimmed by 1 base and J by 0 bases, leaving 8 bases between them. Germline CDR1 reads SEHNR; CDR2 reads FQNEAQ (reference sequence). The length of the CDR3 is 15 residues. CDR3 in amino acids: CASSLGLVSTDTQYF. The CDR3 bases are TGTGCCAGCAGCTTAGGCCTAGTGAGCACAGATACGCAGTATTTT.

This rearrangement joins TRBV6-6 to TRBJ2-7; 11 positions match TRBD1. The CDR3 consists of 15 residues. From germline, CDR1 is MNHNY and CDR2 SVGAGI (reference sequence). V lost 6 bases, J lost 2 bases, and 6 bases stayed unmatched. CDR3 in DNA: TGTGCCAGCAGGGAGGGACAGGGGGGTGCCTACGAGCAGTACTTC. Translated, it gives CASREGQGGAYEQYF.

This chain connects TRBV18 to TRBJ1-4; 7 bases line up with TRBD1. The CDR3 has 13 amino acids. CDR1 KGHSH and CDR2 LQKENI come from the germline V gene. The V gene end was trimmed by 3 bases and the J gene end by 8 bases; junction bases not matched to a gene: 3. The chain's CDR3 is CASSPGQSEKLFF. CDR3 sequence (DNA): TGTGCCAGCTCACCGGGACAGAGCGAAAAACTGTTTTTT.

The chain couples TRBV19 to TRBJ2-1, with 7 bases identical to TRBD1. The V gene end was trimmed by 4 bases and the J gene end by 1 base; junction bases not matched to a gene: 1. Per the germline V gene, CDR1 is LNHDA and CDR2 is SQIVND (reference sequence). The CDR3 loop spans 14 amino acids. The CDR3 DNA reads TGTGCCAGTAGTAAGGGGGCGTCCTACAATGAGCAGTTCTTC. Protein: CASSKGASYNEQFF.

V and J are TRBV2 and TRBJ1-2; D gene ambiguous. Germline-derived CDR1 and CDR2 are SNHLY and FYNNEI. The CDR3 consists of 16 residues. V lost 2 bases and J lost 0, with 13 bases in between. The CDR3 protein is CASSEYGSQANYGYTF. DNA for the CDR3: TGTGCCAGCAGTGAATACGGGAGCCAGGCTAACTATGGCTACACCTTC.

The V and J genes are TRBV6-1 and TRBJ2-5, with TRBD2 matching over 10 bases. The CDR3 spans 15 residues. The germline CDR1 and CDR2 sequences are MNHNS and SASEGT. The V gene end was trimmed by 0 bases and the J gene end by 2 bases; junction bases not matched to a gene: 0. CDR3: CASSEASGGQETQYF. The CDR3 nucleotides read TGTGCCAGCAGTGAAGCTAGCGGGGGGCAAGAGACCCAGTACTTC.

The CDR3 reads CASSYRTGSSYNEQFF. The CDR3 nucleotides read TGCGCCAGCAGTTACCGAACAGGTAGCTCCTACAATGAGCAGTTCTTC. The chain combines TRBV5-1 with TRBJ2-1; tentative D call: TRBD1 (5 bases). This CDR3 is 16 amino acids long. CDR1 and CDR2 from the germline V gene are SGHRS and YFSETQ. Trimming cost V 5 bases and J 0 bases, with 15 bases left between them.

The V call is TRBV6-4, the J call TRBJ1-6, with unresolved D. Germline lookup yields CDR1 MRHNA and CDR2 SNTAGT. The V end lost 5 bases, the J end lost 10 bases, and 15 bases lay between the germline ends. The CDR3 sequence is 14 residues long. The CDR3 DNA sequence: TGTGCCAGCAGTTCTGCGGGCGGCGAGTCACCCCTCCACTTT. As protein: CASSSAGGESPLHF.

This clone occurred a few times. J is TRBJ2-6 and V is TRBV19; TRBD2 is a possible D gene (7 bases). The CDR3 is 16 residues long. Trimming took off 3 bases at V and 1 base at J, with 10 bases between the two ends. CDR1 is LNHDA, CDR2 SQIVND, per germline (reference sequence). The CDR3 nucleotides read TGTGCCAGTAGTATTGGGGGGGCATCTGGGGCCAACGTCCTGACTTTC. Its protein is CASSIGGASGANVLTF.

The chain combines TRBV30 with TRBJ2-5, with 8 bases aligning to TRBD2. Trimming cost V 3 bases and J 2 bases; bases outside gene matches: 5. In germline, CDR1 is GTSNPN, CDR2 SVGIG (reference sequence). This CDR3 has 14 residues. This chain's CDR3 is CAWSAGGLQETQYF. DNA for the CDR3: TGTGCCTGGAGCGCGGGGGGTCTTCAAGAGACCCAGTACTTC.

The chain has TRBV2 and TRBJ1-3, with 7 bases identical to TRBD1. The CDR3 contains 14 residues. Looked up from germline, CDR1 is SNHLY and CDR2 is FYNNEI. Losses at the gene ends were 6 bases for V and 6 bases for J; bases not matched to a gene: 8. CDR3 bases: TGTGCCAGCAGGGGACAGAGAGGGGAAAACACCATATATTTT. It specifies CASRGQRGENTIYF.